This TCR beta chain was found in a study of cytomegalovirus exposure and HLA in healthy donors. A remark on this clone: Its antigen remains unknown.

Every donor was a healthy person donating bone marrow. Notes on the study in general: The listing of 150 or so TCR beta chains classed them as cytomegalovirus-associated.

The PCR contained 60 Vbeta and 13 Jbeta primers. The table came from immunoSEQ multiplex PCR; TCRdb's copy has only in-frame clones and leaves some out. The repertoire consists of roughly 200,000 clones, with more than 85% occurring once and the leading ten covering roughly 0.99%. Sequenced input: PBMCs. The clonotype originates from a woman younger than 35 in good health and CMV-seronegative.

CDR3 DNA sequence: TGTGCCAGCAGTTTATATGCTAGCGGTTACGAGCAGTACTTC. Its protein is CASSLYASGYEQYF. This chain uses TRBV28 with TRBJ2-5, with TRBD2 matching over 7 bases. The DNA end is more similar to TRBJ2-7, so the J call may be wrong. The CDR3 covers 14 residues. Looked up from germline, CDR1 is MDHEN and CDR2 is SYDVKM.